A selection of T cell receptor beta chains follows, all from one sample in a study of blood T cell repertoires in COVID-19. Clones were sequenced by immunoSEQ multiplex PCR, and TCRdb holds only the in-frame ones, with some missing. The repertoire holds about half a million clones, 70% to 90% seen once, with approximately 3% in the top ten. Sequenced material: peripheral blood. The receptors shown here come from a human donor in a cohort sampled during active COVID-19. The CDR3 runs from the conserved cysteine through the conserved F or W. Fields, in order: clone size, V gene, J gene, D gene, CDR3 DNA, CDR3 protein. A D gene is named only where the DNA matches it firmly. The size field is filled for only some rows; it gives once, few, many or a size class.

size: NA; V: TRBV2; J: TRBJ2-3; D: NA; DNA: TGTGCCAGCAGTACAGGTTGGAGCCGAACAGATACGCAGTATTTT; CDR3: CASSTGWSRTDTQYF
size: once; V: TRBV3-1/TRBV3-2; J: TRBJ1-3; D: NA; DNA: TGTGCCAGCAGCCGGGCGTCCAGTGGAAACACCATATATTTT; CDR3: CASSRASSGNTIYF
size: NA; V: TRBV6-6; J: TRBJ2-5; D: TRBD2; DNA: TGTGCCAGCAGCCCCACTAGCGGGAGCTACCAAGAGACCCAGTACTTC; CDR3: CASSPTSGSYQETQYF
size: NA; V: TRBV10-3; J: TRBJ2-3; D: NA; DNA: TGTGCCATCAGGGGCGAGGGCGGCACAGATACGCAGTATTTT; CDR3: CAIRGEGGTDTQYF
size: once; V: TRBV7-2; J: TRBJ2-1; D: TRBD2; DNA: TGTGCCAGCAGCTTATACCCCGGGACTAGCGGAGATAATGAGCAGTTCTTC; CDR3: CASSLYPGTSGDNEQFF
size: NA; V: TRBV7-9; J: TRBJ2-3; D: TRBD2; DNA: TGTGCCAGCAGCCCATGGCTCGCGGGAGGGCCGACAGATACGCAGTATTTT; CDR3: CASSPWLAGGPTDTQYF
size: NA; V: TRBV4-2; J: TRBJ2-5; D: NA; DNA: TGTGCCAGCAGCCAAGAAAGGAGCGCTGAGACCCAGTACTTC; CDR3: CASSQERSAETQYF
size: NA; V: TRBV10-3; J: TRBJ2-3; D: NA; DNA: TGTGCCATCAGTCGCATAAAGACAGGCAGCACAGATACGCAGTATTTT; CDR3: CAISRIKTGSTDTQYF
size: NA; V: TRBV27; J: TRBJ2-7; D: NA; DNA: TGTGCCAGCAGTTTATTTAGGAGCTCCTACGAGCAGTACTTC; CDR3: CASSLFRSSYEQYF
size: NA; V: TRBV11-2; J: TRBJ2-2; D: TRBD1; DNA: TGTGCCAGCAGCTTATCGACAGGGGGCAGGAACACCGGGGAGCTGTTTTTT; CDR3: CASSLSTGGRNTGELFF
size: NA; V: TRBV3-1/TRBV3-2; J: TRBJ1-2; D: NA; DNA: TGTGCCAGCAGCCAAGTTTTACAGGGAGCCTATGGCTACACCTTC; CDR3: CASSQVLQGAYGYTF
size: NA; V: TRBV3-1/TRBV3-2; J: TRBJ1-5; D: TRBD1; DNA: TGTGCCAGCAGCCAGGGAACCCCGGGACAGAATCAGCCCCAGCATTTT; CDR3: CASSQGTPGQNQPQHF
size: NA; V: TRBV30; J: TRBJ2-1; D: TRBD2; DNA: TGTGCCTGGAGTGTACGAGGGACTAGCGGATTCAATGAGCAGTTCTTC; CDR3: CAWSVRGTSGFNEQFF
size: NA; V: TRBV5-1; J: TRBJ1-1; D: NA; DNA: TGCGCCAGCAGCTATCAAAGAGGCACTGAAGCTTTCTTT; CDR3: CASSYQRGTEAFF
size: NA; V: TRBV24-1; J: TRBJ2-1; D: NA; DNA: TGTGCCACCAGTGATTTCACAGGGAGCTCCTACAATGAGCAGTTCTTC; CDR3: CATSDFTGSSYNEQFF
size: NA; V: TRBV6-5; J: TRBJ2-7; D: TRBD1; DNA: TGTGCCAGCAGACCACAGGGGCTCCGCTACGAGCAGTACTTC; CDR3: CASRPQGLRYEQYF
size: NA; V: TRBV5-1; J: TRBJ2-6; D: NA; DNA: TGCGCCAGTGCTAGGTCTGGGGCCAACGTCCTGACTTTC; CDR3: CASARSGANVLTF
size: NA; V: TRBV19; J: TRBJ1-2; D: NA; DNA: TGTGCCAGTAGTATAGAAGCCCCGACAGCTGGCTCCAACTATGGCTACACCTTC; CDR3: CASSIEAPTAGSNYGYTF
size: NA; V: TRBV28; J: TRBJ1-1; D: NA; DNA: TGTGCCAGCAGTTTATTTGGGCCCTCAGAAGCTTTCTTT; CDR3: CASSLFGPSEAFF
size: NA; V: TRBV28; J: TRBJ1-1; D: TRBD1; DNA: TGTGCCAGCAGTCACAGGGGGCGTGAAGCTTTCTTT; CDR3: CASSHRGREAFF
size: NA; V: TRBV21-1; J: TRBJ1-4; D: NA; DNA: TGTGCCAGCAGCATAATCGTGACAGGGGGATGGGAAAAACTGTTTTTT; CDR3: CASSIIVTGGWEKLFF
size: once; V: TRBV10-2; J: TRBJ2-7; D: TRBD2; DNA: TGCGCCAGCAGGGAGACTAGCGGGAGGGTCTACGAGCAGTACTTC; CDR3: CASRETSGRVYEQYF
size: NA; V: TRBV28; J: TRBJ2-3; D: TRBD2; DNA: TGTGCCAGCAGTAAAACCGGGACTAGGGCGTCGGATACGCAGTATTTT; CDR3: CASSKTGTRASDTQYF
size: NA; V: TRBV20-1; J: TRBJ2-7; D: NA; DNA: TGCAGTGCTAGTGCTTCGGGCAGGGGAGGGTACGAGCAGTACTTC; CDR3: CSASASGRGGYEQYF
size: NA; V: TRBV11-3; J: TRBJ2-1; D: TRBD2; DNA: TGTGCCAGCAGCTCATCTAGCGGGAGACGGAACAATGAGCAGTTCTTC; CDR3: CASSSSSGRRNNEQFF
size: NA; V: TRBV5-1; J: TRBJ1-1; D: NA; DNA: TGCGCCAGCAGCTGGGAACAGGGAACTGAAGCTTTCTTT; CDR3: CASSWEQGTEAFF
size: NA; V: TRBV4-2; J: TRBJ2-4; D: TRBD2; DNA: TGTGCCAGCAGCCAAGATGGGGCTAGCGGGAGTGATCTAGCCAAAAACATTCAGTACTTC; CDR3: CASSQDGASGSDLAKNIQYF
size: NA; V: TRBV7-7; J: TRBJ2-1; D: TRBD2; DNA: TGTGCTAGCAGCCCCGGACTAGCGGGAGGGCCGTCGGATGAGCAGTTCTTC; CDR3: CASSPGLAGGPSDEQFF
size: NA; V: TRBV30; J: TRBJ1-6; D: NA; DNA: TGTGCCTGGAGTTCGAAACAGGGAGCGTATTCACCCCTCCACTTT; CDR3: CAWSSKQGAYSPLHF
size: NA; V: TRBV18; J: TRBJ2-7; D: NA; DNA: TGTGCCAGCTCACCAACCCGCCAAGCAGGGTACGAGCAGTACTTC; CDR3: CASSPTRQAGYEQYF
size: NA; V: TRBV4-2; J: TRBJ1-5; D: TRBD1; DNA: TGTGCCAGCAGCCAGCCGGGACAGGGCAATCAGCCCCAGCATTTT; CDR3: CASSQPGQGNQPQHF
size: once; V: TRBV7-2; J: TRBJ2-7; D: TRBD1; DNA: TGTGCCAGCAGTTCAACCGGGACAGGACTTGGCGAGCAGTACTTC; CDR3: CASSSTGTGLGEQYF
size: NA; V: TRBV13; J: TRBJ1-2; D: TRBD1; DNA: TGTGCCAGCAGGACAGGGGGCCAGTATGGCTACACCTTC; CDR3: CASRTGGQYGYTF